These T cell receptor beta chains were read from a single sample in a study of cytomegalovirus exposure and HLA in healthy donors. The data were produced by immunoSEQ multiplex PCR, yet TCRdb's version contains in-frame clones alone and is incomplete. Here the sample spans some 140,000 clones, 75% to 85% being singletons. Sequencing input: PBMCs. The receptors come from a woman aged 40 to 49 in good health and CMV-seronegative. Both conserved end residues are part of each CDR3. Each record gives: clone size, V gene, J gene, D gene, CDR3 protein, CDR3 DNA. A D gene is named only where the DNA matches it firmly. Where a row states a size, it is once, few, many or the class of an expanded clone; other rows omit it.

.	TRBV19	TRBJ1-2	TRBD1	CASSNPQGVGGYTF	TGTGCCAGTAGTAACCCCCAGGGGGTAGGTGGCTACACCTTC
few	TRBV7-3	TRBJ1-1	.	CASSLTRDTEAFF	TGTGCCAGCAGCTTGACCAGGGACACTGAAGCTTTCTTT
.	TRBV18	TRBJ2-7	.	CASSPGTNYEQYF	TGTGCCAGCTCGCCCGGGACAAACTACGAGCAGTACTTC
.	TRBV29-1	TRBJ2-3	TRBD1	CSGQGANTDTQYF	TGCAGCGGACAGGGGGCTAACACAGATACGCAGTATTTT
.	TRBV5-8	TRBJ1-1	TRBD1	CAGRQGRHLNTEAFF	TGTGCCGGCAGACAGGGGAGGCATCTGAACACTGAAGCTTTCTTT
.	TRBV5-5	TRBJ1-2	.	CASSPTGVTNYGYTF	TGTGCCAGCAGCCCGACGGGGGTTACTAACTATGGCTACACCTTC
.	TRBV19	TRBJ2-3	.	CATNLPDTDTQYF	TGTGCCACAAACCTACCTGACACAGATACGCAGTATTTT
.	TRBV7-9	TRBJ1-1	.	CASSLARGDTEAFF	TGTGCCAGCAGCTTAGCGCGGGGAGACACTGAAGCTTTCTTT
.	TRBV30	TRBJ2-5	.	CAWMFPKGSQYF	TGTGCCTGGATGTTTCCCAAGGGGTCCCAGTACTTC
.	TRBV10-2	TRBJ2-2	.	CASSGWGDTGELFF	TGCGCCAGCAGTGGGTGGGGGGACACCGGGGAGCTGTTTTTT
.	TRBV29-1	TRBJ2-1	.	CSVTGTLYNEQFF	TGCAGCGTCACCGGGACTCTCTACAATGAGCAGTTCTTC
.	TRBV5-6	TRBJ2-7	TRBD1	CASSPPRQGRIYEQYF	TGTGCCAGCAGCCCCCCCCGACAGGGCCGTATCTACGAGCAGTACTTC
.	TRBV18	TRBJ1-4	TRBD1	CASSPRTGIPEKLFF	TGTGCCAGCTCACCCAGGACAGGGATACCTGAAAAACTGTTTTTT
.	TRBV6-5	TRBJ2-7	.	CASSQGPRMEQYF	TGTGCCAGCAGCCAAGGCCCTAGGATGGAGCAGTACTTC
.	TRBV4-1	TRBJ1-1	TRBD1	CASSQDRDRRSNTEAFF	TGCGCCAGCAGCCAAGACAGGGACAGGAGATCGAACACTGAAGCTTTCTTT
.	TRBV29-1	TRBJ1-4	.	CSVRSGNEKLFF	TGCAGCGTCCGTTCGGGTAATGAAAAACTGTTTTTT
.	TRBV27	TRBJ1-5	.	CASSLSVNQPQHF	TGTGCCAGCAGTTTATCCGTCAATCAGCCCCAGCATTTT
.	TRBV6-1	TRBJ2-2	.	CASAPNRVGSGELFF	TGTGCCAGCGCCCCCAACAGGGTTGGGTCCGGGGAGCTGTTTTTT
once	TRBV6-5	TRBJ1-2	.	CASSQGNYGYTF	TGTGCCAGCAGTCAGGGAAACTATGGCTACACCTTC
once	TRBV7-9	TRBJ1-2	TRBD1	CASSLTGVGYGYTF	TGTGCCAGCAGCTTGACAGGGGTCGGCTATGGCTACACCTTC
.	TRBV6-6	TRBJ1-1	TRBD1	CASKDRDFRLAAFF	TGTGCCAGCAAAGACAGGGATTTTAGGTTGGCGGCTTTCTTT
.	TRBV30	TRBJ2-7	.	CASRDTRISYEQYF	TGTGCCTCCCGGGACACAAGAATCTCCTACGAGCAGTACTTC
.	TRBV18	TRBJ2-2	TRBD2	CASSPSSGGAGTGELFF	TGTGCCAGCTCACCATCCAGCGGGGGGGCCGGCACCGGGGAGCTGTTTTTT
.	TRBV29-1	TRBJ2-1	TRBD2	CSAARWLAGMNEQFF	TGCAGCGCCGCCCGCTGGCTAGCGGGTATGAATGAGCAGTTCTTC
.	TRBV5-1	TRBJ1-5	.	CASSLNSRDSGLGNQPQHF	TGCGCCAGCAGCTTGAATTCCAGGGACTCAGGCCTAGGCAATCAGCCCCAGCATTTT
.	TRBV2	TRBJ1-3	.	CASSEQGRASANTIYF	TGTGCCAGCAGTGAACAAGGCAGGGCTTCAGCAAACACCATATATTTT
.	TRBV6-1	TRBJ1-5	.	CASSWRSNQPQHF	TGTGCCAGCAGTTGGAGGAGCAATCAGCCCCAGCATTTT
.	TRBV25-1	TRBJ2-7	.	CASSEPGASYEQYF	TGTGCCAGCAGTGAACCAGGGGCTTCCTACGAGCAGTACTTC
once	TRBV9	TRBJ1-2	.	CASSSSRTEGYGYTF	TGTGCCAGCAGCTCCTCACGGACAGAGGGATATGGCTACACCTTC
.	TRBV7-7	TRBJ1-1	.	CASSKTENTEAFF	TGTGCTAGCAGCAAAACAGAGAACACTGAAGCTTTCTTT
once	TRBV5-6	TRBJ2-7	.	CASSYSYEQYF	TGTGCCAGCAGCTATAGCTACGAGCAGTACTTC
.	TRBV2	TRBJ2-2	TRBD2	CASRRERGGTGELFF	TGTGCCAGCAGGAGAGAGCGGGGGGGGACCGGGGAGCTGTTTTTT
.	TRBV5-1	TRBJ2-7	TRBD1	CASSTDRGYEQYF	TGCGCCAGCAGTACGGACAGGGGCTACGAGCAGTACTTC
.	TRBV7-2	TRBJ1-5	.	CASSLVSSGPAQHF	TGTGCCAGCAGCTTAGTTTCGTCAGGGCCGGCCCAGCATTTT
.	TRBV9	TRBJ2-2	TRBD2	CASSPRLAGGKDTGELFF	TGTGCCAGCAGCCCTCGGCTAGCGGGGGGTAAGGACACCGGGGAGCTGTTTTTT
.	TRBV20-1	TRBJ1-1	.	CSVGGNTEAFF	TGCAGTGTTGGAGGCAACACTGAAGCTTTCTTT
.	TRBV14	TRBJ2-7	.	CASSRPGWVYEQYF	TGTGCCAGCAGCCGGCCAGGGTGGGTCTACGAGCAGTACTTC
once	TRBV5-1	TRBJ2-3	TRBD2	CASSFELAELIDTQYF	TGCGCCAGCAGCTTTGAACTAGCGGAATTAATCGATACGCAGTATTTT
.	TRBV6-5	TRBJ1-4	.	CASRMGGNEKLFF	TGTGCCAGCAGGATGGGGGGGAATGAAAAACTGTTTTTT
.	TRBV25-1	TRBJ2-1	TRBD2	CASRNGLAGVYEQFF	TGTGCCAGCAGAAATGGACTAGCGGGGGTATATGAGCAGTTCTTC
once	TRBV5-1	TRBJ2-5	TRBD2	CASSLDSGGAGETQYF	TGCGCCAGCAGCTTGGATAGCGGGGGGGCCGGAGAGACCCAGTACTTC
.	TRBV18	TRBJ2-5	TRBD2	CASSPNIQRGAQETQYF	TGTGCCAGCTCACCCAATATCCAGCGGGGGGCCCAAGAGACCCAGTACTTC
.	TRBV15	TRBJ2-7	TRBD1	CATSKGTGEPYEQYF	TGTGCCACCAGCAAAGGGACAGGGGAACCCTACGAGCAGTACTTC
.	TRBV28	TRBJ2-7	.	CASSLAYYEQYF	TGTGCCAGCAGTTTAGCCTACTACGAGCAGTACTTC
.	TRBV14	TRBJ1-1	.	CASTVGGNTEAFF	TGTGCCAGCACGGTCGGGGGGAACACTGAAGCTTTCTTT
.	TRBV29-1	TRBJ1-2	.	CSVLKQVTNNYGYTF	TGCAGCGTGTTGAAACAGGTCACAAATAACTATGGCTACACCTTC